The T cell receptor beta chain under discussion was sequenced for a study of blood T cell repertoires in COVID-19. In the study overall: Acute and convalescent COVID-19 specimens originated in the United States, Italy and Spain. PBMCs, B-cell-depleted T cells, or T cells were the source of the cDNA or gDNA that made up the material.

Per the study methods: The assay estimated nucleated cells by amplifying reference gene primers. Repertoires were generated with immunoSEQ multiplex PCR, while TCRdb's copy carries only in-frame clones and drops some. V, J and clone size derive from that table, while D and trimming were established from the DNA sequence. This table holds approximately 140,000 clones, around four fifths found once. V lost 2 bases to trimming and J lost 5 bases, with 6 bases between them. Germline-derived CDR1 and CDR2 are LNHDA and SQIVND (reference sequence). The CDR3 extends over 12 amino acids. Sequenced material: peripheral blood. The TCR sequence derives from a woman aged 40 to 55 with active or convalescent COVID-19. V and J are TRBV19 and TRBJ1-1, with no clear D. CDR3 protein: CASSIRVTEAFF. The DNA for the CDR3 is TGTGCCAGTAGTATACGGGTTACTGAAGCTTTCTTT.